This TCR beta chain was observed in a study of cytomegalovirus exposure and HLA in healthy donors. Study information: About 200 million T cells yielded 90 million to 130 million unique TCR beta sequences, as an earlier analysis found.

A multiplex PCR was run with 60 Vbeta primers and 13 Jbeta primers. The repertoire was sequenced with immunoSEQ multiplex PCR; TCRdb's copy has only in-frame clones and lacks some. The sample yields around 36,000 clones, roughly 85% seen once. Worth noting for this clone: The antigen is unknown.

Notes on the study in general: A later analysis linked a missense DCLRE1C variant to TCR beta V- and J-gene trimming. A later analysis found TCR association rates differed by HLA locus, highest for DRB1 and lowest for HLA-C.

Germline-derived CDR1 and CDR2 are SGHNT and YYREEE (reference sequence). CDR3 length equals 15 residues. This sequence was found in a woman aged 40-49 years in good health and CMV-seropositive. The sequenced material came from PBMCs. This chain uses TRBV5-4 with TRBJ2-7; 11 nucleotides agree with TRBD2. TRBJ2-1 matches the DNA end more closely, so the J call is doubtful. CDR3 DNA: TGTGCCAGCAGCTCAACTAGCGGGGGTGGCGATGAGCAGTTCTTC. It codes for CASSSTSGGGDEQFF.